The clone carrying this T cell receptor (beta chain) was detected only once. The data are from a study of blood T cell repertoires in COVID-19. For the study at large: Researchers got acute and convalescent COVID-19 samples from the United States, Italy and Spain.

Germline values: CDR1 SGHVS, CDR2 FQNEAQ. This CDR3 contains 15 residues. The J segment lost 3 bases and the V segment lost 1 base, leaving 4 bases of the junction unmatched. The data were produced by immunoSEQ multiplex PCR, yet TCRdb's version contains in-frame clones alone and is incomplete. Seen here are about 130,000 clones, roughly 90% observed once, and the top ten hold more than 3.5%. The V and J genes are TRBV7-8 and TRBJ2-3; 7 bases fit TRBD2. The sequencing input was peripheral blood. This receptor was identified in a man aged 60-69 years with COVID-19, enrolled during active disease. The CDR3 DNA reads TGTGCCAGCAGCTTAGGGTTCGGGGGGACAGATACGCAGTATTTT. Its protein is CASSLGFGGTDTQYF.